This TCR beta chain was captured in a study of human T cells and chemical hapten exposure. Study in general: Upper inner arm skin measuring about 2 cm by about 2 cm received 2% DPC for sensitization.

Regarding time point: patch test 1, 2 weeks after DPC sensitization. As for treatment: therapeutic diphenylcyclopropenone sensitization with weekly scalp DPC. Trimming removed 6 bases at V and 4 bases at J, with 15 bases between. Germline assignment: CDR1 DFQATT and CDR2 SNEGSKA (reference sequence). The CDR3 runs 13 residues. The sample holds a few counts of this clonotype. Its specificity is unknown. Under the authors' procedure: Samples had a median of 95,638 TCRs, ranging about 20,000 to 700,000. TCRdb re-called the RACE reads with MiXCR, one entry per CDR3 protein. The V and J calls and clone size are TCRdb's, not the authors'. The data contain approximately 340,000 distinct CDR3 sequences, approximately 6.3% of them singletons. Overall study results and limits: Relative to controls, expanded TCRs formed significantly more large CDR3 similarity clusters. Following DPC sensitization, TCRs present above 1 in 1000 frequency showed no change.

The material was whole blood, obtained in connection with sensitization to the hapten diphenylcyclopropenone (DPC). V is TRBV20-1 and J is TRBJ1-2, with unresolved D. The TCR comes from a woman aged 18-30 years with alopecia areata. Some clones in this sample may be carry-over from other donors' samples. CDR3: CSAPPTRSYGYTF. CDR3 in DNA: TGCAGTGCCCCCCCCACACGGAGCTATGGCTACACCTTC.